This entry is about one TCR beta chain. Described treatment: randomized to nivolumab then ipilimumab (arm A) or the reverse (arm B). The source of the sample is a study of sequential checkpoint blockade in melanoma. Clones were sequenced by immunoSEQ multiplex PCR, and TCRdb holds only the in-frame ones, with some missing. Found here are approximately 21,000 clones, almost 85% of them singletons; the top ten hold approximately 10%. CDR3 length: 16 amino acids. The germline gives CDR1 MNHEY, CDR2 SMNVEV (reference sequence). The V segment lost 6 bases and the J segment 6 bases; nucleotides outside the gene matches: 15.

This clonotype was sampled from a human donor with melanoma. The specimen was CD8+ T cells sorted from blood (inferred from file names), collected from a patient given nivolumab and ipilimumab in sequence. The chain employs TRBV27 and TRBJ2-3; 7 bases are a match to TRBD2. The CDR3 region has the DNA TGTGCCAGCAGACTGCGGGTGCTTGGGGGGGGTGATACGCAGTATTTT. The encoded protein is CASRLRVLGGGDTQYF.